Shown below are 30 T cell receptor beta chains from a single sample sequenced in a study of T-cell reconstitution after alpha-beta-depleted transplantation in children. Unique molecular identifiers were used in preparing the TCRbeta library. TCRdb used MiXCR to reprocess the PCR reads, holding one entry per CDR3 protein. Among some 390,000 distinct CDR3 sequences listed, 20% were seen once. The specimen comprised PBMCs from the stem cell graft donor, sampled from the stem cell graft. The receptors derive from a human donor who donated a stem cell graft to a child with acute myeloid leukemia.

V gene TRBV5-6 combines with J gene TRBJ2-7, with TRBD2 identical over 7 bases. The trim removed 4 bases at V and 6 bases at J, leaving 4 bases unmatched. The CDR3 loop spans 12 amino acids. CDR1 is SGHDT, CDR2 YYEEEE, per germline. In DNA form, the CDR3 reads TGTGCCAGCAGCGTGGGAGGGGCCGAGCAGTACTTC. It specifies CASSVGGAEQYF.

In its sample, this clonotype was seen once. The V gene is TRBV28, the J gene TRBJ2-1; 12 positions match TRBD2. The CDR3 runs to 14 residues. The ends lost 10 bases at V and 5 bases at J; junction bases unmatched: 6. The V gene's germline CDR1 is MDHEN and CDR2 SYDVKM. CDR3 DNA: TGTGCCACCAAGACTAGCGGGAGACACAATGAGCAGTTCTTC. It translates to CATKTSGRHNEQFF.

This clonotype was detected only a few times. This chain's CDR3 is CASSTAGLSGNTIYF. CDR3 bases: TGTGCCAGCAGCACCGCGGGCCTCTCTGGAAACACCATATATTTT. V usage is TRBV12-3 or TRBV12-4 and J usage is TRBJ1-3, with unresolved D. CDR3 size: 15 residues. The germline V and J ends were trimmed by 6 bases and 0 bases, with 12 bases remaining between them.

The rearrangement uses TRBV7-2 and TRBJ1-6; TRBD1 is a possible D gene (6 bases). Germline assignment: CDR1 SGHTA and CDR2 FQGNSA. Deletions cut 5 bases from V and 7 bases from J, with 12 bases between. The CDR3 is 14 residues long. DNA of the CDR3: TGTGCCAGCAGCCTCGGGGGGCGGAATTCACCCCTCCACTTT. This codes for CASSLGGRNSPLHF.

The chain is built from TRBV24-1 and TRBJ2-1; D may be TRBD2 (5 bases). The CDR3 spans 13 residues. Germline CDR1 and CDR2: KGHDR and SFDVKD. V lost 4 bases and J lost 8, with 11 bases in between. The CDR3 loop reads CATSDPDGDEQFF. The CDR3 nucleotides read TGTGCCACCAGTGACCCGGACGGGGATGAGCAGTTCTTC.

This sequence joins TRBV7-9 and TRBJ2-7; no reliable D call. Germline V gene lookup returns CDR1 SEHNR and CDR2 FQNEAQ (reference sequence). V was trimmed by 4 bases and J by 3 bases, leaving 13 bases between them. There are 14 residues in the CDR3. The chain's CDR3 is CASSSGSAFYEQYF. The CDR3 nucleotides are TGTGCCAGCAGCTCCGGGTCCGCTTTCTACGAGCAGTACTTC.

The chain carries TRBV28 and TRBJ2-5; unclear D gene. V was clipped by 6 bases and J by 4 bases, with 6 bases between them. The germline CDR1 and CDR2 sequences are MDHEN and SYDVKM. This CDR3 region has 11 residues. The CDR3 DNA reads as TGTGCCAGCAGGAGCCCAGAGACCCAGTACTTC. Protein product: CASRSPETQYF.

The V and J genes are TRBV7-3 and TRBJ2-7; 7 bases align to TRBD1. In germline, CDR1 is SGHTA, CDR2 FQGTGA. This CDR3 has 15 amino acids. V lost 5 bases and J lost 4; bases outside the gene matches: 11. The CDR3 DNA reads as TGTGCCAGCAGCACCATGACAGGGATGGTTTACGAGCAGTACTTC. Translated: CASSTMTGMVYEQYF.

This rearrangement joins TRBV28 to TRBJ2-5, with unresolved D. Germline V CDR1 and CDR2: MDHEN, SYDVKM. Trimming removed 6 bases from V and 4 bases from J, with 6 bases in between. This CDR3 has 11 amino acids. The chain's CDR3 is CASRDLETQYF. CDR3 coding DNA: TGTGCCAGCAGAGACCTAGAGACCCAGTACTTC.

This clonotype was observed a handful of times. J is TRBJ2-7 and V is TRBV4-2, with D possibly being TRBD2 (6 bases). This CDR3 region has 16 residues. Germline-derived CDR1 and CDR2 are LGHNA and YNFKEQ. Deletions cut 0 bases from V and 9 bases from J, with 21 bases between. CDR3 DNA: TGTGCCAGCAGCCAAGATTCGGGACTGAACGCACAAACGCAGTACTTC. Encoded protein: CASSQDSGLNAQTQYF.

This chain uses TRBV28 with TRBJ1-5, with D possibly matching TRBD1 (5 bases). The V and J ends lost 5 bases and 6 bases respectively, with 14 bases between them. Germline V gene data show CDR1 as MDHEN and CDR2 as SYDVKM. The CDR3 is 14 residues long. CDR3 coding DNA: TGTGCCAGCAGTCCGTATCTGGGGGGTCAGCCCCAGCATTTT. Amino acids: CASSPYLGGQPQHF.

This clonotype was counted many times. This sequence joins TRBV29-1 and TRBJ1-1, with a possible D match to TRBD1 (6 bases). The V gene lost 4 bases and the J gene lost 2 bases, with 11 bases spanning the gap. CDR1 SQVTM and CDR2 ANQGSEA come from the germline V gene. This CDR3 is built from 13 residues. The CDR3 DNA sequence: TGCAGCGTTGGGTTGACAGGCAACACTGAAGCTTTCTTT. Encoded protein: CSVGLTGNTEAFF.

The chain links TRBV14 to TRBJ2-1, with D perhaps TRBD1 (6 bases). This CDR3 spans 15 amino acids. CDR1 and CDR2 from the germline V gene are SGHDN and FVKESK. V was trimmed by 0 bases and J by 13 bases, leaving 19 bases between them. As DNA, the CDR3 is TGTGCCAGCAGCCAAGATCTGGTGGGCACAGGGTTCCAGTTCTTC. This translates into CASSQDLVGTGFQFF.

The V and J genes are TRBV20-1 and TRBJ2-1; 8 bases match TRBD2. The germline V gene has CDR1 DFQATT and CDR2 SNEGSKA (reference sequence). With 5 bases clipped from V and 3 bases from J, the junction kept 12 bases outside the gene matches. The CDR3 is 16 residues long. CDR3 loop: CSAPWSGRSGYNEQFF. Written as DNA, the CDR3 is TGCAGTGCTCCATGGAGCGGGAGATCCGGCTACAATGAGCAGTTCTTC.

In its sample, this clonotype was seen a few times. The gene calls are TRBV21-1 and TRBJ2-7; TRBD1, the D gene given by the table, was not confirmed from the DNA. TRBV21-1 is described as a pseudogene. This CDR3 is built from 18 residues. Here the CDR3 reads CASSKVGDRSPSLYEQYF. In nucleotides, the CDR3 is TGTGCCAGCAGCAAAGTGGGAGACAGGAGTCCTTCCCTCTACGAGCAGTACTTC.

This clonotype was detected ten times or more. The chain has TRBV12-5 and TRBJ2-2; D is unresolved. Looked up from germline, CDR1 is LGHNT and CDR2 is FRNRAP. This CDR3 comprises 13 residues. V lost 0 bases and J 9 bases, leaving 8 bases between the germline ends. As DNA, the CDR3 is TGTGCTAGTGGTTTGGTACCAGGTCGGGAGCTGTTTTTT. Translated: CASGLVPGRELFF.

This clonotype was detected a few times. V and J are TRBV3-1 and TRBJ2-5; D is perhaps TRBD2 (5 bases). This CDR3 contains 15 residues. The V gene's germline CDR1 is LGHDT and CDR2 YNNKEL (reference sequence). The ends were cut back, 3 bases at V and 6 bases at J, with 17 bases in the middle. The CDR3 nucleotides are TGTGCCAGCAGCCATAGCGTCAGATCTGGCCAGACCCAGTACTTC. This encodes CASSHSVRSGQTQYF.

The CDR3 DNA reads TGTGCCAGCAGCCTAGACAGGGGTACCCCCTCTGGGGAGCAGTACTTC. Translated: CASSLDRGTPSGEQYF. This chain connects TRBV13 to TRBJ2-7; 8 bases map to TRBD1. This CDR3 has 16 amino acids. Germline V gives CDR1 PRHDT, CDR2 FYEKMQ (reference sequence). V was clipped by 5 bases and J by 7 bases; unmatched bases: 16.

The CDR3 DNA reads as TGTGCCAGCAGTCCCTCCCGCGGAGCTTTCTTT. The encoded protein is CASSPSRGAFF. The V gene is TRBV12-3 or TRBV12-4, the J gene TRBJ1-1; D remains ambiguous. The CDR3 consists of 11 residues. V was shortened by 5 bases and J by 10 bases, with 11 bases between the two germline ends.

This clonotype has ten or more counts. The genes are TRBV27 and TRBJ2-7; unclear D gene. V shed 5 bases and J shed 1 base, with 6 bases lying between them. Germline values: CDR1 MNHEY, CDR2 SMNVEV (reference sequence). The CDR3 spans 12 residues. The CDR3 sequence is CASSPPSYEQYF. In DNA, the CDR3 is TGTGCCAGCAGTCCTCCTTCCTACGAGCAGTACTTC.

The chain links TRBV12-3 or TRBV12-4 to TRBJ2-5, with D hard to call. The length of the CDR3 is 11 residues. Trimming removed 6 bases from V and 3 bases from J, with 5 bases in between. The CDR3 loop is CASRVKETQYF. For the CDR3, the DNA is TGTGCCAGCAGGGTCAAAGAGACCCAGTACTTC.

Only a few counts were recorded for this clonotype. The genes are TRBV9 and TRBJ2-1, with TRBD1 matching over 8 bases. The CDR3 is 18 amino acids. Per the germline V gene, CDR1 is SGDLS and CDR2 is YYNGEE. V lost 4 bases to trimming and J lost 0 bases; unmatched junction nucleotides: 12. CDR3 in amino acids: CASSRPRLTGGSYNEQFF. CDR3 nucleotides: TGTGCCAGCAGCCGTCCCCGCCTCACAGGGGGCTCCTACAATGAGCAGTTCTTC.

Here the CDR3 DNA reads TGTGCCAGCAGTTTCGCGGGGTATGGCACCGGGGAGCTGTTTTTT. Translating gives CASSFAGYGTGELFF. The gene calls are TRBV12-3 or TRBV12-4 and TRBJ2-2, with a weak D call TRBD2 (6 bases). Trimming removed 3 bases at V and 4 bases at J, with 12 bases between. There are 15 residues in the CDR3.

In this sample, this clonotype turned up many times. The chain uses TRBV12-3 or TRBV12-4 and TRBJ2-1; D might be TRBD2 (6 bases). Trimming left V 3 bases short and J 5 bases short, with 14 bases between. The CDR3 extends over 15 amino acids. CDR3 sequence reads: CASSFISGIDNEQFF. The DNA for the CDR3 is TGTGCCAGCAGTTTTATTAGCGGTATAGACAATGAGCAGTTCTTC.

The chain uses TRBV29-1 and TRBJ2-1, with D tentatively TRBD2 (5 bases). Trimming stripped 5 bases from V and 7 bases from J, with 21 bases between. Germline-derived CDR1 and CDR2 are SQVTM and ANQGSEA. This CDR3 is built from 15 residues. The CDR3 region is CSVSGSRVVRNEQFF. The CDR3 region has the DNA TGCAGCGTTTCTGGTTCGCGGGTAGTCAGAAATGAGCAGTTCTTC.

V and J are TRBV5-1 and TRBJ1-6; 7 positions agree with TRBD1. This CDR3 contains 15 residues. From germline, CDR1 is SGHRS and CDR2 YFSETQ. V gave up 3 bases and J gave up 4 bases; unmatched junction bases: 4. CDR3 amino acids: CASSSQTGYNSPLHF. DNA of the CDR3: TGCGCCAGCAGCTCCCAGACAGGGTATAATTCACCCCTCCACTTT.

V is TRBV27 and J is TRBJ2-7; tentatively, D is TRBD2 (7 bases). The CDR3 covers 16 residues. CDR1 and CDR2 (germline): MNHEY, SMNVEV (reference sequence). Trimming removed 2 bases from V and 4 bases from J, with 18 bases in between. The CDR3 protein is CASSLQGIGGLYEQYF. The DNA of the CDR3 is TGTGCCAGCAGTTTACAGGGGATCGGGGGGCTGTACGAGCAGTACTTC.

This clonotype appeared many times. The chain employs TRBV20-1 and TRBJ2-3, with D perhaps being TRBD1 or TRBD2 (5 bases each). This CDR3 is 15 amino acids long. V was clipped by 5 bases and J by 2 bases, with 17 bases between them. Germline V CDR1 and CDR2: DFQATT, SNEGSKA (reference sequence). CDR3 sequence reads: CSAGRAGRYTDTQYF. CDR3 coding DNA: TGCAGTGCTGGCAGGGCGGGCCGCTACACAGATACGCAGTATTTT.

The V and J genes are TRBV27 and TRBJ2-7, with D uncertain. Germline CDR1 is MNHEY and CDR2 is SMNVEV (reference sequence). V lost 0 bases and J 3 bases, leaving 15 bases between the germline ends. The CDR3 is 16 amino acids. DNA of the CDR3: TGTGCCAGCAGTTTATCGCCCATGGAACAGAGCTACGAGCAGTACTTC. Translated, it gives CASSLSPMEQSYEQYF.

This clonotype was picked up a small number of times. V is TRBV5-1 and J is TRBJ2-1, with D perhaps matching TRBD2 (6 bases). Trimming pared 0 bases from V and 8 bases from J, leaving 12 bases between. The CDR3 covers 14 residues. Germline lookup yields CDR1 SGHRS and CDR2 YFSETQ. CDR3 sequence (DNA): TGCGCCAGCAGCTTGGAGTCGGGGGACGATGAGCAGTTCTTC. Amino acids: CASSLESGDDEQFF.